This T cell receptor (beta chain) was recovered during a study of cytotoxic CD8 clonotypes in ibrutinib-treated CLL. The study's findings and limits: Relative to age-matched healthy donors, clonality at baseline was higher, and it tracked circulating CD8+ T-cell counts. Clonality, elevated at ibrutinib response, dropped back toward baseline at progression.

The method was immunoSEQ multiplex PCR; TCRdb's version includes in-frame clones alone and lacks a portion of them. Here the sample spans 110,000 to 150,000 clones, 70% to 80% being singletons. About this clone itself: Its target is unknown.

Per the germline V gene, CDR1 is MDHEN and CDR2 is SYDVKM. The CDR3 spans 12 residues. The germline V and J ends were trimmed by 3 bases and 2 bases, with 4 bases remaining between them. The sequences come from PBMCs, collected after 12 months of ibrutinib treatment. The receptor was derived from a human donor with chronic lymphocytic leukemia. The J gene is TRBJ1-2, the V gene TRBV28; D is ambiguous. The CDR3 is CASSLGNYGYTF. The DNA for the CDR3 is TGTGCCAGCAGTTTGGGCAACTATGGCTACACCTTC.